Sequencing of this TCR beta chain was carried out in a study of early T cells in non-severe SARS-CoV-2 infection. Study background: Sequenced material consisted of bulk RNA (from unsorted whole blood), and chains were unpaired. Overall study results and limits: Comparison of clonotypes with VDJdb favored anti-spike CD8 responses while missing private and CD4 specificities.

The CDR3 has 15 amino acids. Germline V gene lookup returns CDR1 SGHTA and CDR2 FQGNSA. J gave up 6 bases and V 3 bases, and 8 bases lay outside the gene matches. This clonotype was recorded many times. Its antigen is undetermined. The protocol attached unique molecular identifiers to individual cDNA molecules. TCRdb ran MiXCR on the 5' RACE reads and lists one entry per CDR3 protein. Here the sample spans approximately 90,000 distinct CDR3 sequences, approximately 11% being singletons. This TCR was sampled from an adult who was a healthcare worker with PCR-confirmed SARS-CoV-2 infection or an uninfected control (not recorded which). The chain has TRBV7-2 and TRBJ2-1; 7 nucleotides align to TRBD2. This specimen was whole blood, taken at baseline. The CDR3 nucleotides are TGTGCCAGCAGCTTCGATCCAAGACTAGCCAATGAGCAGTTCTTC. This encodes CASSFDPRLANEQFF.